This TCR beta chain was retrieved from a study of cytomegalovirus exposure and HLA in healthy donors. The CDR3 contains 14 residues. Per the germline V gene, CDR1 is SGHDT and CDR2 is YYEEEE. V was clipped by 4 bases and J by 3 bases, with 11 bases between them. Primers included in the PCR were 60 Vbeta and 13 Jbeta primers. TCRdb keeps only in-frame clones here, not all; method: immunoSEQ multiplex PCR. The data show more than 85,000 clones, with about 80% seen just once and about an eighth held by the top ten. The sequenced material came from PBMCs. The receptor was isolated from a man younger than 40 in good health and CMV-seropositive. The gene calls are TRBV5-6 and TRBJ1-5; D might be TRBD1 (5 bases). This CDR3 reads CASSLGGDNQPQHF. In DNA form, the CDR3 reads TGTGCCAGCAGCCTTGGGGGGGACAATCAGCCCCAGCATTTT.